At least ten counts were recorded for the clone carrying this T cell receptor beta chain. The target antigen is unknown. Here immunoSEQ multiplex PCR was the method, and the copy in TCRdb shows in-frame clones only, minus some. The data contain some 140,000 clones, roughly nine tenths of them singletons. The sample is drawn from a study of cytomegalovirus exposure and HLA in healthy donors. The study's findings and limits: The study designated 160 or so TCR beta chains cytomegalovirus-associated.

V was shortened by 8 bases and J by 8 bases, with 19 bases between the two germline ends. CDR3 length: 14 residues. Germline V gene lookup returns CDR1 MNHNS and CDR2 SASEGT. From the approximately 120-subject validation cohort, which was separate from the approximately 670-subject first cohort, the donors were drawn. The V and J genes are TRBV6-1 and TRBJ1-3; unclear D gene. The clonotype originates from a woman younger than 35 in good health and CMV-seropositive. Source material: PBMCs. CDR3 in amino acids: CASCPGSLADTIYF. In DNA form, the CDR3 reads TGTGCCAGCTGCCCGGGATCCCTAGCGGACACCATATATTTT.